Sequencing of this T cell receptor beta chain was carried out in a study of blood T cells in healthy people across ages. It was with a sample-barcoded 5' primer and a J-beta primer mix that a second PCR of roughly 6 to 12 cycles was run. TCRdb called the 5' RACE reads again in MiXCR, with one record for every CDR3 protein. The sample consists of 700,000 to 1,000,000 distinct CDR3 sequences, roughly 44% of them appearing once. Germline loops: CDR1 ENHRY, CDR2 SYGVKD. V lost 0 bases and J lost 6, with 18 bases in between. This CDR3 region has 17 residues. In its sample, this clonotype was seen a few times.

The chain joins TRBV10-3 to TRBJ2-1; D could derive from TRBD1 or TRBD2 (6 bases each). This clonotype was sampled from a man in his sixties in good health. Input material: blood. The CDR3: CAISESMLGGEINEQFF. DNA for the CDR3: TGTGCCATCAGTGAGTCGATGTTGGGGGGCGAAATCAATGAGCAGTTCTTC.